The 23 T cell receptor beta chains listed next were all sequenced from one sample in a study of cytomegalovirus exposure and HLA in healthy donors. Use of 60 Vbeta and 13 Jbeta primers characterized the PCR. The data were produced by immunoSEQ multiplex PCR, yet TCRdb's version contains in-frame clones alone and is incomplete. The table records 180,000 or so clones, approximately 78% of them present only once. Sequencing was done on a sample of PBMCs. These receptors originate from a woman in her late teens or twenties in good health and CMV-seronegative.

The chain recombines TRBV5-1 with TRBJ2-7; the match to TRBD1 covers 8 bases. This CDR3 is built from 13 residues. The germline V gene has CDR1 SGHRS and CDR2 YFSETQ. V gave up 4 bases and J gave up 5 bases; unmatched junction bases: 5. The chain's CDR3 is CASSTDRGHEQYF. The DNA for the CDR3 is TGCGCCAGCAGCACTGACAGGGGCCACGAGCAGTACTTC.

The chain combines TRBV14 with TRBJ2-6; unclear D gene. Trimming took 4 bases from V and 16 from J, leaving 14 bases between them. CDR3 length: 12 residues. Germline loops: CDR1 SGHDN, CDR2 FVKESK. The CDR3 DNA reads as TGTGCCAGCAGCCGAAACGGTGTATATCTGACTTTC. Translated: CASSRNGVYLTF.

This chain links TRBV11-3 with TRBJ1-1; D gene ambiguous. V was trimmed by 4 bases and J by 9 bases, leaving 9 bases between them. Germline CDR1 SGHNT, CDR2 YENEEA. The CDR3 covers 11 residues. The CDR3, as DNA: TGTGCCAGCAGCTCTGATACAAAAGCTTTCTTT. Translated, it gives CASSSDTKAFF. The full variable domain, completed using reference TRBV11-3 and TRBJ1-1, is EAGVVQSPRYKIIEKKQPVAFWCNPISGHNTLYWYLQNLGQGPELLIRYENEEAVDDSQLPKDRFSAERLKGVDSTLKIQPAELGDSAVYLCASSSDTKAFFGQGTRLTVV.

The rearrangement links TRBV11-3 to TRBJ2-1; maybe TRBD2 (5 bases). CDR1 and CDR2 (germline): SGHNT, YENEEA. Trimming shortened V by 4 bases and J by 5 bases, and 18 bases separated the two germline ends. This CDR3 has 16 residues. The CDR3 reads CASSSVTSFMDNEQFF. The CDR3 coding sequence is TGTGCCAGCAGCTCAGTCACTAGTTTTATGGACAATGAGCAGTTCTTC. Full variable domain (missing parts from reference TRBV11-3 and TRBJ2-1): EAGVVQSPRYKIIEKKQPVAFWCNPISGHNTLYWYLQNLGQGPELLIRYENEEAVDDSQLPKDRFSAERLKGVDSTLKIQPAELGDSAVYLCASSSVTSFMDNEQFFGPGTRLTVL.

The CDR3 DNA reads as TGTGCCAGCAGCCCATTACTCCATTACGAGCAGTACTTC. Its protein product is CASSPLLHYEQYF. V gene TRBV14 combines with J gene TRBJ2-7; D remains unclear. The germline gives CDR1 SGHDN, CDR2 FVKESK. Trimming pared 4 bases from V and 4 bases from J, leaving 11 bases between. The CDR3 consists of 13 residues.

V usage is TRBV9 and J usage is TRBJ2-1, with D tentatively TRBD2 (6 bases). From germline, CDR1 is SGDLS and CDR2 YYNGEE. The CDR3 sequence is 17 residues long. Trimming took off 0 bases at V and 6 bases at J, with 19 bases between the two ends. CDR3 DNA: TGTGCCAGCAGCGTAGACGTGGGAAGGGGAGGAACCAATGAGCAGTTCTTC. It is translated as CASSVDVGRGGTNEQFF.

This chain joins TRBV5-1 and TRBJ2-1; 8 bases are shared with TRBD2. This CDR3 is built from 15 residues. The germline gives CDR1 SGHRS, CDR2 YFSETQ. The V and J ends lost 4 bases and 8 bases, in that order; junction bases with no gene match: 11. The CDR3 loop reads CASSRGTSNFDEQFF. In DNA, the CDR3 is TGCGCCAGCAGCCGCGGGACTAGTAACTTCGATGAGCAGTTCTTC.

This clone was counted between two and nine times. The chain employs TRBV6-1 and TRBJ2-3; tentative D call: TRBD1 (5 bases). From germline, CDR1 is MNHNS and CDR2 SASEGT. The CDR3 is 14 amino acids. V was shortened by 6 bases and J by 1 base, with 11 bases between the two germline ends. CDR3 sequence (DNA): TGTGCCAGCAGACTACAAGGGGGCACAGATACGCAGTATTTT. This codes for CASRLQGGTDTQYF.

The rearrangement links TRBV30 to TRBJ1-3; D is uncertain. The CDR3 sequence is 14 residues long. Germline V gene sequence: CDR1 GTSNPN, CDR2 SVGIG (reference sequence). With 2 bases removed from V and 0 bases from J, the gap between germline ends came to 8 bases. The DNA for the CDR3 is TGTGCCTGGAGTCTAAGAAGCTCTGGAAACACCATATATTTT. Translating it yields CAWSLRSSGNTIYF.

This chain uses TRBV18 with TRBJ2-3; possibly TRBD2 for D (5 bases). Trimming cost V 3 bases and J 0 bases, with 10 bases left between them. CDR1 is KGHSH and CDR2 is LQKENI in the germline V gene. The CDR3 sequence is 15 residues long. CDR3 nucleotide sequence: TGTGCCAGCTCACCGCGGACTCTTAGCACAGATACGCAGTATTTT. It codes for CASSPRTLSTDTQYF.

This clone was found a few times. The chain combines TRBV4-3 with TRBJ1-1; maybe TRBD1 (5 bases). This CDR3 spans 17 amino acids. V shed 0 bases and J shed 5 bases, with 19 bases lying between them. Germline V CDR1 and CDR2: LGHNA, YSLEER. The CDR3 DNA is TGCGCCAGCAGCCAAGACCATCGGCAGGGAGGTTGGACTGAAGCTTTCTTT. It specifies CASSQDHRQGGWTEAFF.

In the case of this clone: Other DNA sequences of this sample code for an identical CDR3. The chain's CDR3 is CASSLAEGQETQYF. The DNA of the CDR3 is TGCGCCAGCAGCCTCGCTGAGGGCCAAGAGACCCAGTACTTC. The chain is built from TRBV5-1 and TRBJ2-5; tentative D call: TRBD2 (5 bases). Between the trimmed V and J ends, which lost 4 bases and 1 base, there was a span of 11 bases. This CDR3 has 14 amino acids. Looked up from germline, CDR1 is SGHRS and CDR2 is YFSETQ.

This clone was picked up one time. CDR3 nucleotides: TGCGCCAGCAGCTTGGCCGTCCAGCGGGAGATAGATACGCAGTATTTT. It is translated as CASSLAVQREIDTQYF. The chain combines TRBV5-1 with TRBJ2-3, with 8 bases lining up with TRBD2. The CDR3 extends over 16 amino acids. J lost 5 bases, V lost 0 bases, and 8 bases had no gene match. Germline V CDR1 and CDR2: SGHRS, YFSETQ.

This chain uses TRBV10-3 with TRBJ1-5, with D possibly TRBD1 on 5 matching bases. The CDR3 has 16 amino acids. The ends were cut back, 0 bases at V and 2 bases at J, with 11 bases in the middle. Germline assignment: CDR1 ENHRY and CDR2 SYGVKD. CDR3 nucleotide sequence: TGTGCCATCAGTGAGTCGGAAGGGGCAGGCAATCAGCCCCAGCATTTT. Protein sequence: CAISESEGAGNQPQHF.

The chain uses TRBV6-6 and TRBJ2-1; TRBD2 is a possible D gene (6 bases). The CDR3 consists of 14 residues. Germline assignment: CDR1 MNHNY and CDR2 SVGAGI (reference sequence). V lost 6 bases to trimming and J lost 5 bases, with 14 bases between them. This CDR3 reads CASRILADHNEQFF. The CDR3 nucleotides are TGTGCCAGCAGAATCTTAGCGGACCACAATGAGCAGTTCTTC.

The chain joins TRBV15 to TRBJ1-3; 10 nucleotides match TRBD1. The CDR3 covers 17 residues. The V gene end was trimmed by 0 bases and the J gene end by 3 bases; junction bases not matched to a gene: 5. Germline V gene lookup returns CDR1 LNHNV and CDR2 YYDKDF (reference sequence). The CDR3 sequence: CATSRDLTGGSGNTIYF. The CDR3, as DNA: TGTGCCACCAGCAGAGACTTGACAGGGGGCAGTGGAAACACCATATATTTT. The full variable domain, completed using reference TRBV15 and TRBJ1-3, is DAMVIQNPRYQVTQFGKPVTLSCSQTLNHNVMYWYQQKSSQAPKLLFHYYDKDFNNEADTPDNFQSRRPNTSFCFLDIRSPGLGDTAMYLCATSRDLTGGSGNTIYFGEGSWLTVV.

Only a few counts were recorded for this clone. The chain uses TRBV11-2 and TRBJ1-1, with D possibly being TRBD1 (5 bases). The CDR3 has 13 residues. The germline gives CDR1 SGHAT, CDR2 FQNNGV. V was cut by 0 bases and J by 6 bases, with 8 bases left in between. The CDR3 loop reads CASSLETGAEAFF. CDR3 sequence (DNA): TGTGCCAGCAGCTTAGAGACGGGGGCTGAAGCTTTCTTT.

The J gene is TRBJ1-5, the V gene TRBV19; tentatively, D is TRBD1 (6 bases). V lost 2 bases to trimming and J lost 2 bases, with 10 bases between them. This CDR3 contains 15 residues. Germline lookup yields CDR1 LNHDA and CDR2 SQIVND (reference sequence). The CDR3 reads CASSIQSGGNQPQHF. As DNA, the CDR3 is TGTGCCAGTAGTATACAATCAGGGGGCAATCAGCCCCAGCATTTT. Full variable domain (outside the CDR3, taken from reference TRBV19 and TRBJ1-5): DGGITQSPKYLFRKEGQNVTLSCEQNLNHDAMYWYRQDPGQGLRLIYYSQIVNDFQKGDIAEGYSVSREKKESFPLTVTSAQKNPTAFYLCASSIQSGGNQPQHFGDGTRLSIL.

J is TRBJ2-1 and V is TRBV6-5; 10 bases map to TRBD2. V lost 1 base to trimming and J lost 5 bases; unmatched junction nucleotides: 5. This CDR3 has 16 residues. Germline CDR1 reads MNHEY; CDR2 reads SVGAGI. The CDR3 loop is CASSYLAGGVHNEQFF. CDR3 coding DNA: TGTGCCAGCAGTTACTTAGCGGGAGGCGTCCACAATGAGCAGTTCTTC.

The chain recombines TRBV21-1 with TRBJ2-7; TRBD2 reflects the table's D call only, with no check against the DNA. TRBV21-1 is deemed a pseudogene. There are 15 residues in the CDR3. The CDR3 nucleotides read TGTGCCAGCAGGCTTGAGACTAGCGGATTGTACGAGCAGTACTTC. Its translation is CASRLETSGLYEQYF.

This clone appeared once. V gene TRBV4-1 combines with J gene TRBJ2-1, with 14 positions matching TRBD2. Germline CDR1 is MGHRA and CDR2 is YSYEKL. The V segment lost 3 bases and the J segment 9 bases; nucleotides outside the gene matches: 13. The CDR3 spans 18 residues. CDR3 protein: CASSHPGSGLAGGGEQFF. The CDR3 DNA follows: TGCGCCAGCAGCCACCCGGGTTCAGGACTAGCGGGAGGTGGTGAGCAGTTCTTC.

This clone occurred a few times. The chain carries TRBV10-2 and TRBJ2-5, with D possibly matching TRBD2 (5 bases). TRBJ2-7 matches the DNA end more closely, so the J call is doubtful. CDR1 WSHSY and CDR2 SAAADI come from the germline V gene. The CDR3 is made up of 14 amino acids. The CDR3 protein is CASSITGSSYEQYF. The CDR3, as DNA: TGCGCCAGCAGTATTACTGGGAGCTCCTACGAGCAGTACTTC.

V is TRBV10-3 and J is TRBJ2-5; TRBD1 is a possible D gene (5 bases). Trimming cost V 6 bases and J 5 bases, with 16 bases left between them. CDR3 length: 14 amino acids. Germline V gives CDR1 ENHRY, CDR2 SYGVKD. This CDR3 is CAIRGPGSTETQYF. The CDR3, as DNA: TGTGCCATCAGGGGGCCAGGGTCCACGGAGACCCAGTACTTC.